The source of this T cell receptor (beta chain) is a study of CD8 T cells in ankylosing spondylitis. Study results and limitations: Before this, some motif variants had been reported in reactive arthritis synovial fluid and blood. Reportedly, matched ankylosing spondylitis synovial fluid was significantly enriched for disease-linked clones. A TCR beta motif of seven or eight highly homologous variants appeared characteristic of ankylosing spondylitis blood.

Each CDR3 protein gets one entry after TCRdb re-called the 5' RACE reads with MiXCR. The sample carries about 840,000 distinct CDR3 sequences, approximately 12% recorded once. The V gene's germline CDR1 is LGHNA and CDR2 YSLEER. The CDR3 sequence is 15 residues long. The V end lost 3 bases, the J end lost 2 bases, and 13 bases lay between the germline ends. As to this clonotype: Antigen specificity is unknown.

This rearrangement joins TRBV4-3 to TRBJ1-2; D remains ambiguous. The receptor comes from a male donor with ankylosing spondylitis. The sequenced material came from blood, either unsorted or a sorted T cell fraction (not recorded which). The DNA of the CDR3 is TGCGCCAGCAGCCAGGAGCCCCGGGAGAACTATGGCTACACCTTC. Translating it yields CASSQEPRENYGYTF.